Listed below are T cell receptor beta chains from one sample, sequenced in a study of T cell responses to AZD1222 COVID-19 vaccine. Repertoires were generated with immunoSEQ multiplex PCR, while TCRdb's copy carries only in-frame clones and drops some. Here the sample spans 85,000 to 110,000 clones, around 91% being singletons. Sequencing was performed on peripheral blood, taken on day 0 of AZD1222 vaccination. The source of these receptors is an adult in good health. Both conserved end residues are part of each CDR3. The D gene is left open where the match is weak. Rows may omit the clone size; those that give it use once, few, many or a size class.

V gene	J gene	clone size	CDR3 length	D gene	CDR3 protein	CDR3 DNA
TRBV5-1	TRBJ2-5	NA	13	NA	CASSPDIQETQYF	TGCGCCAGCAGCCCAGACATCCAAGAGACCCAGTACTTC
TRBV7-9	TRBJ2-7	NA	14	TRBD2	CASSRSGTSYEQYF	TGTGCCAGCAGTCGTAGCGGGACGAGTTACGAGCAGTACTTC
TRBV3-1/TRBV3-2	TRBJ2-7	NA	13	TRBD2	CASSHRTSYEQYF	TGTGCCAGCAGCCATCGGACTAGCTACGAGCAGTACTTC
TRBV10-2	TRBJ2-7	once	13	NA	CASSEGGRYEQYF	TGCGCCAGCAGTGAGGGGGGGCGCTACGAGCAGTACTTC
TRBV6-5	TRBJ1-2	NA	14	TRBD1	CASTKDRGIYGYTF	TGTGCCAGCACTAAGGACAGGGGGATCTATGGCTACACCTTC
TRBV7-2	TRBJ1-2	NA	14	TRBD1	CASSLRQGGDGYTF	TGTGCCAGCAGCTTACGACAGGGAGGGGATGGCTACACCTTC
TRBV7-2	TRBJ1-3	NA	15	NA	CASSLVGGTGNTIYF	TGTGCCAGCAGCTTAGTCGGGGGCACTGGAAACACCATATATTTT
TRBV19	TRBJ1-2	NA	14	NA	CASSIYREGYGYTF	TGTGCCAGTAGTATTTACAGGGAGGGCTATGGCTACACCTTC
TRBV9	TRBJ2-7	NA	15	TRBD2	CASSPAGTTTGEQYF	TGTGCCAGCAGCCCAGCTGGGACTACAACTGGCGAGCAGTACTTC
TRBV27	TRBJ2-2	NA	15	TRBD2	CASSILAGDTGELFF	TGTGCCAGCAGTATACTAGCGGGAGACACCGGGGAGCTGTTTTTT
TRBV9	TRBJ1-5	NA	15	TRBD1	CASSPDGQGSRPQHF	TGTGCCAGCAGCCCCGATGGACAGGGGAGCAGGCCCCAGCATTTT
TRBV2	TRBJ2-2	NA	12	NA	CASREGAGELFF	TGTGCCAGCAGGGAAGGGGCCGGGGAGCTGTTTTTT
TRBV7-2	TRBJ2-7	NA	16	TRBD2	CASSLGLAGVGLEQYF	TGTGCCAGCAGCTTAGGACTAGCGGGAGTGGGGCTCGAGCAGTACTTC
TRBV4-3	TRBJ2-7	many	14	TRBD1	CASSLGQGAYEQYF	TGCGCCAGCAGCCTGGGACAGGGGGCTTACGAGCAGTACTTC
TRBV7-2	TRBJ2-5	NA	15	TRBD2	CASSPRLAAALGQYF	TGTGCCAGCAGCCCAAGACTAGCGGCAGCATTGGGCCAGTACTTC
TRBV24-1	TRBJ2-5	NA	15	NA	CATSDLQIGKETQYF	TGTGCCACCAGTGATTTGCAAATCGGGAAAGAGACCCAGTACTTC
TRBV6-4	TRBJ1-2	NA	13	TRBD1	CASSPGTGYGYTF	TGTGCCAGCAGTCCCGGGACAGGGTATGGCTACACCTTC
TRBV30	TRBJ2-7	NA	11	NA	CAWSPGGEQYF	TGTGCCTGGAGCCCCGGGGGCGAGCAGTACTTC
TRBV18	TRBJ2-7	NA	14	NA	CASSPYRQGKEQYF	TGTGCCAGCTCACCATATCGGCAGGGCAAAGAGCAGTACTTC
TRBV15	TRBJ2-7	NA	15	NA	CATSIATGFSYEQYF	TGTGCCACCAGCATAGCGACGGGGTTTTCCTACGAGCAGTACTTC
TRBV7-2	TRBJ2-7	NA	16	NA	CASNVRSGTGDYEQYF	TGTGCCAGCAACGTACGGTCGGGAACGGGGGACTACGAGCAGTACTTC